The rows below give T cell receptor beta chains drawn from one sample of a study of CD4 T cells in relation to SARS-CoV-2 and coronaviruses. These receptors' targets are unknown. Some clones are missing from TCRdb's copy, which holds only in-frame ones; the method was immunoSEQ multiplex PCR. Of tens of thousands of clones in the sample, 73% were seen once. Material for sequencing was CD4+ T cells from PBMCs, cultured in vitro. The receptor source for this set is a human donor in good health. Each CDR3 is given with its conserved first and last residue. D genes are given only for firm matches. Only some rows state a clone size, as once, few, many or a class for expanded clones.

J gene: TRBJ1-1; D gene: -; V gene: TRBV21-1; clone size: few; CDR3 protein: CASSKVGGVEGNTEAFF; CDR3 DNA: TGTGCCAGCAGCAAAGTGGGAGGGGTGGAGGGGAACACTGAAGCTTTCTTT
J gene: TRBJ1-5; D gene: -; V gene: TRBV7-9; clone size: few; CDR3 protein: CASSLGSGGNQPQHF; CDR3 DNA: TGTGCCAGCAGCTTAGGGTCAGGGGGCAATCAGCCCCAGCATTTT
J gene: TRBJ1-6; D gene: -; V gene: TRBV7-9; clone size: -; CDR3 protein: CASSFGTGTVNSPLHF; CDR3 DNA: TGTGCCAGCAGCTTCGGGACCGGGACGGTGAATTCACCCCTCCACTTT
J gene: TRBJ1-1; D gene: -; V gene: TRBV6-5; clone size: -; CDR3 protein: CASSPGTSNTEAFF; CDR3 DNA: TGTGCCAGCAGCCCCGGGACATCGAACACTGAAGCTTTCTTT
J gene: TRBJ2-1; D gene: TRBD1; V gene: TRBV5-6; clone size: -; CDR3 protein: CASSQGQGAHNEQFF; CDR3 DNA: TGTGCCAGCAGCCAAGGACAGGGGGCCCACAATGAGCAGTTCTTC
J gene: TRBJ1-6; D gene: TRBD1; V gene: TRBV4-2; clone size: -; CDR3 protein: CASSQGQGDNSPLHF; CDR3 DNA: TGTGCCAGCAGCCAAGGACAGGGGGACAATTCACCCCTCCACTTT
J gene: TRBJ2-3; D gene: -; V gene: TRBV5-1; clone size: few; CDR3 protein: CASSLVGTDTQYF; CDR3 DNA: TGCGCCAGCAGCTTGGTCGGCACAGATACGCAGTATTTT
J gene: TRBJ2-3; D gene: TRBD2; V gene: TRBV19; clone size: few; CDR3 protein: CASTRGRASSTDTQYF; CDR3 DNA: TGTGCCAGTACCCGCGGGAGAGCCTCTAGCACAGATACGCAGTATTTT
J gene: TRBJ1-1; D gene: -; V gene: TRBV2; clone size: -; CDR3 protein: CASSADLNTEAFF; CDR3 DNA: TGTGCCAGCAGTGCGGACTTGAACACTGAAGCTTTCTTT
J gene: TRBJ1-1; D gene: -; V gene: TRBV4-2; clone size: -; CDR3 protein: CASSQGVRRESNEAFF; CDR3 DNA: TGTGCCAGCAGCCAAGGGGTAAGGAGGGAAAGTAATGAAGCTTTCTTT
J gene: TRBJ2-2; D gene: -; V gene: TRBV14; clone size: -; CDR3 protein: CASSRRLSGELFF; CDR3 DNA: TGTGCCAGCAGCCGACGGCTATCCGGGGAGCTGTTTTTT
J gene: TRBJ1-5; D gene: -; V gene: TRBV15; clone size: -; CDR3 protein: CATSRDNSGAFQPQHF; CDR3 DNA: TGTGCCACCAGCAGAGATAATTCAGGGGCCTTTCAGCCCCAGCATTTT
J gene: TRBJ1-2; D gene: -; V gene: TRBV13; clone size: -; CDR3 protein: CAGGKGANNNYGYTF; CDR3 DNA: TGTGCCGGGGGGAAGGGAGCCAATAATAACTATGGCTACACCTTC
J gene: TRBJ1-1; D gene: TRBD1; V gene: TRBV18; clone size: -; CDR3 protein: CASSPRQGVNTEAFF; CDR3 DNA: TGTGCCAGCTCCCCCCGACAGGGTGTGAACACTGAAGCTTTCTTT
J gene: TRBJ1-4; D gene: TRBD1; V gene: TRBV3-1/TRBV3-2; clone size: few; CDR3 protein: CASSQRQTGTFEKLFF; CDR3 DNA: TGTGCCAGCAGCCAAAGACAGACAGGGACTTTTGAAAAACTGTTTTTT
J gene: TRBJ2-2; D gene: -; V gene: TRBV5-1; clone size: few; CDR3 protein: CASSFGHNTGELFF; CDR3 DNA: TGCGCCAGCAGCTTTGGACATAACACCGGGGAGCTGTTTTTT
J gene: TRBJ2-7; D gene: -; V gene: TRBV19; clone size: -; CDR3 protein: CASSIFGNSYEQYF; CDR3 DNA: TGTGCCAGTAGTATTTTCGGAAACTCCTACGAGCAGTACTTC
J gene: TRBJ2-3; D gene: TRBD1; V gene: TRBV6-5; clone size: -; CDR3 protein: CASSSWQGVDTQYF; CDR3 DNA: TGTGCCAGCAGTTCGTGGCAGGGGGTAGATACGCAGTATTTT
J gene: TRBJ1-3; D gene: -; V gene: TRBV6-1; clone size: -; CDR3 protein: CASSEVGNTIYF; CDR3 DNA: TGTGCCAGCAGTGAAGTCGGAAACACCATATATTTT
J gene: TRBJ2-5; D gene: TRBD2; V gene: TRBV7-9; clone size: -; CDR3 protein: CASSFSLAVKETQYF; CDR3 DNA: TGTGCCAGCAGCTTCAGTCTAGCGGTCAAGGAGACCCAGTACTTC
J gene: TRBJ2-2; D gene: -; V gene: TRBV5-1; clone size: -; CDR3 protein: CASSSSRDSDRNTGELFF; CDR3 DNA: TGCGCCAGCAGCTCCTCTCGGGACTCGGACCGGAACACCGGGGAGCTGTTTTTT
J gene: TRBJ1-2; D gene: -; V gene: TRBV18; clone size: -; CDR3 protein: CASSGGWGANYGYTF; CDR3 DNA: TGTGCCAGCTCCGGCGGTTGGGGAGCTAACTATGGCTACACCTTC
J gene: TRBJ1-4; D gene: -; V gene: TRBV6-5; clone size: -; CDR3 protein: CASVPIGGRYEKLFF; CDR3 DNA: TGTGCCAGCGTTCCAATCGGAGGCCGGTATGAAAAACTGTTTTTT
J gene: TRBJ1-2; D gene: -; V gene: TRBV12-3/TRBV12-4; clone size: -; CDR3 protein: CASSRWGSPGYTF; CDR3 DNA: TGTGCCAGCAGCCGGTGGGGGTCCCCTGGCTACACCTTC
J gene: TRBJ2-7; D gene: -; V gene: TRBV5-1; clone size: -; CDR3 protein: CASSSGTSFSYEQYF; CDR3 DNA: TGCGCCAGCAGCTCCGGGACAAGTTTTTCCTACGAGCAGTACTTC
J gene: TRBJ1-1; D gene: -; V gene: TRBV5-1; clone size: -; CDR3 protein: CASSGTDLTEAFF; CDR3 DNA: TGCGCCAGCAGCGGAACGGACCTCACTGAAGCTTTCTTT
J gene: TRBJ1-5; D gene: -; V gene: TRBV24-1; clone size: -; CDR3 protein: CATSPTQPQHF; CDR3 DNA: TGTGCCACCAGTCCAACTCAGCCCCAGCATTTT
J gene: TRBJ2-3; D gene: TRBD2; V gene: TRBV24-1; clone size: -; CDR3 protein: CATSDISGSGGDTQYF; CDR3 DNA: TGTGCCACCAGTGATATTAGCGGGAGTGGGGGAGATACGCAGTATTTT
J gene: TRBJ1-1; D gene: TRBD1; V gene: TRBV7-9; clone size: -; CDR3 protein: CASSLTGQGDTEAFF; CDR3 DNA: TGTGCCAGCAGCTTAACAGGTCAGGGGGACACTGAAGCTTTCTTT
J gene: TRBJ1-1; D gene: TRBD1; V gene: TRBV19; clone size: -; CDR3 protein: CASTATAPSQDRVTEAFF; CDR3 DNA: TGTGCCAGTACCGCTACGGCCCCTAGTCAGGACAGGGTCACTGAAGCTTTCTTT
J gene: TRBJ2-3; D gene: TRBD1; V gene: TRBV10-3; clone size: -; CDR3 protein: CAINPGTGYTDTQYF; CDR3 DNA: TGTGCCATCAATCCCGGGACAGGGTACACAGATACGCAGTATTTT
J gene: TRBJ1-4; D gene: -; V gene: TRBV30; clone size: -; CDR3 protein: CAYERINEKLFF; CDR3 DNA: TGTGCCTACGAGAGGATTAATGAAAAACTGTTTTTT
J gene: TRBJ2-3; D gene: -; V gene: TRBV27; clone size: few; CDR3 protein: CASSSPFSTQYF; CDR3 DNA: TGTGCCAGCAGTTCCCCCTTCAGTACGCAGTATTTT
J gene: TRBJ1-2; D gene: -; V gene: TRBV6-6; clone size: -; CDR3 protein: CASSTRPANYGYTF; CDR3 DNA: TGTGCCAGCAGTACACGACCTGCTAACTATGGCTACACCTTC
J gene: TRBJ2-7; D gene: TRBD1; V gene: TRBV24-1; clone size: -; CDR3 protein: CATSQHPGQGTYEQYF; CDR3 DNA: TGTGCCACCAGCCAACATCCGGGACAGGGGACCTACGAGCAGTACTTC
J gene: TRBJ2-7; D gene: -; V gene: TRBV27; clone size: -; CDR3 protein: CASSLSGGVLSEQYF; CDR3 DNA: TGTGCCAGCAGTTTATCCGGGGGAGTACTTTCCGAGCAGTACTTC
J gene: TRBJ1-6; D gene: -; V gene: TRBV7-8; clone size: few; CDR3 protein: CASSIQGDYNSPLHF; CDR3 DNA: TGTGCCAGCAGCATCCAGGGAGACTATAATTCACCCCTCCACTTT
J gene: TRBJ1-1; D gene: -; V gene: TRBV6-5; clone size: -; CDR3 protein: CASRPGTLNTEAFF; CDR3 DNA: TGTGCCAGCAGGCCGGGCACCCTGAACACTGAAGCTTTCTTT
J gene: TRBJ2-5; D gene: -; V gene: TRBV5-1; clone size: -; CDR3 protein: CASSLGWTEETQYF; CDR3 DNA: TGCGCCAGCAGCTTGGGTTGGACAGAAGAGACCCAGTACTTC
J gene: TRBJ2-1; D gene: -; V gene: TRBV10-3; clone size: -; CDR3 protein: CAISDTEYNEQFF; CDR3 DNA: TGTGCCATCAGTGACACAGAGTACAATGAGCAGTTCTTC
J gene: TRBJ2-3; D gene: TRBD2; V gene: TRBV9; clone size: once; CDR3 protein: CASSSSPTSGRAVLATDTQYF; CDR3 DNA: TGTGCCAGCAGCTCCAGCCCAACTAGCGGGAGGGCCGTGTTGGCTACAGATACGCAGTATTTT
J gene: TRBJ2-1; D gene: -; V gene: TRBV13; clone size: few; CDR3 protein: CASSFVSIPHEQFF; CDR3 DNA: TGTGCCAGCAGCTTTGTCTCCATCCCACATGAGCAGTTCTTC
J gene: TRBJ2-7; D gene: -; V gene: TRBV5-1; clone size: few; CDR3 protein: CASSPTDYEQYF; CDR3 DNA: TGCGCCAGCAGCCCGACAGACTACGAGCAGTACTTC
J gene: TRBJ1-5; D gene: -; V gene: TRBV19; clone size: few; CDR3 protein: CASSMWRDQPQHF; CDR3 DNA: TGTGCCAGTAGTATGTGGCGGGATCAGCCCCAGCATTTT
J gene: TRBJ2-1; D gene: -; V gene: TRBV5-1; clone size: -; CDR3 protein: CASSLARPISSYNEQFF; CDR3 DNA: TGCGCCAGCAGCTTGGCTCGTCCTATCAGCTCCTACAATGAGCAGTTCTTC
J gene: TRBJ1-1; D gene: TRBD1; V gene: TRBV19; clone size: -; CDR3 protein: CASSRLRTGALNTEAFF; CDR3 DNA: TGTGCCAGTAGTAGACTCCGGACAGGGGCTTTGAACACTGAAGCTTTCTTT
J gene: TRBJ2-3; D gene: -; V gene: TRBV10-3; clone size: few; CDR3 protein: CAISDSAGSDTQYF; CDR3 DNA: TGTGCCATCAGTGATTCCGCAGGGTCAGATACGCAGTATTTT
J gene: TRBJ2-3; D gene: -; V gene: TRBV11-3; clone size: -; CDR3 protein: CASSLVAGSTDTQYF; CDR3 DNA: TGTGCCAGCAGCTTAGTCGCAGGAAGCACAGATACGCAGTATTTT
J gene: TRBJ2-7; D gene: TRBD1; V gene: TRBV18; clone size: -; CDR3 protein: CASSPLGRRTGAYEQYF; CDR3 DNA: TGTGCCAGCTCACCACTGGGACGTCGGACAGGAGCCTACGAGCAGTACTTC
J gene: TRBJ2-5; D gene: -; V gene: TRBV25-1; clone size: -; CDR3 protein: CASSATGTQGGGETQYF; CDR3 DNA: TGTGCCAGCAGTGCGACAGGGACTCAAGGAGGGGGAGAGACCCAGTACTTC
J gene: TRBJ1-1; D gene: -; V gene: TRBV6-5; clone size: once; CDR3 protein: CASSYGPNMNTEAFF; CDR3 DNA: TGTGCCAGCAGTTACGGTCCCAACATGAACACTGAAGCTTTCTTT